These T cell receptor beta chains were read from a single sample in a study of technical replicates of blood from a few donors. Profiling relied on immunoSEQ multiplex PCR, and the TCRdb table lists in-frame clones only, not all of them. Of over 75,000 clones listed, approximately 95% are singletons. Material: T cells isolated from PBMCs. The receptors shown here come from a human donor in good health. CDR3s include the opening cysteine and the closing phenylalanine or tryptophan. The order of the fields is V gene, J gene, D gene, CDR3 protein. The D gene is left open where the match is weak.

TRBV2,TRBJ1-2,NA,CASSETANYGYTF
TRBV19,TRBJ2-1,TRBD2,CASSPGLVSWNEQFF
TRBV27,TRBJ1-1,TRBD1,CASSPLGAGGHTEAFF
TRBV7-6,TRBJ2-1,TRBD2,CASSLEAGGGNEQFF
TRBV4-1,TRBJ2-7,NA,CASSSGSYEQYF
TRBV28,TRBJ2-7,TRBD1,CASSRQGNPYEQYF
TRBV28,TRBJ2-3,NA,CASSLWEVGGDTQYF
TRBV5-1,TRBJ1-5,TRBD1,CASSLAAGGPGSNQPQHF
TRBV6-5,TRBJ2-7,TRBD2,CASSYRGLAGSYEQYF
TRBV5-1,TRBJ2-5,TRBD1,CASSPGSPGTVETQYF
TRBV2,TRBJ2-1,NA,CASRFIYNEQFF
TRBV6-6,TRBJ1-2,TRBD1,CASSGSGTGDSYGYTF
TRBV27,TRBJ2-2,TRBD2,CASRRAGTSGGENTGELFF
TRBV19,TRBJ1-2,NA,CASQGKDGYGYTF
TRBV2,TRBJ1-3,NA,CARQLTASGNTIYF
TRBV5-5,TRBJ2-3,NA,CASSLEGTLPDTQYF
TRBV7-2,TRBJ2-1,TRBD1,CASSPTGGEQFF
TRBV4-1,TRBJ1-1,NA,CASSQFGNTEAFF
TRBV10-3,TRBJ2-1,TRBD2,CAISRTSGDYEQFF
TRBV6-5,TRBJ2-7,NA,CASSDSAYEQYF
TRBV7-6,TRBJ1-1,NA,CASSLGTGTEAFF
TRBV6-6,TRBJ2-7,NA,CASAGGSPHEQYF
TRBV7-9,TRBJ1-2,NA,CASSSGGGVSGYTF
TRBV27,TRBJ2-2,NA,CASGRRATSWGTGELFF
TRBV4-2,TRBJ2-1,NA,CASSQAASASSYNEQFF
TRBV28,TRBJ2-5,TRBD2,CASSPIAGVRETQYF
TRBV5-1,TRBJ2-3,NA,CASSLGTGSSTDTQYF
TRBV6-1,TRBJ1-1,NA,CASSEARRDTEAFF
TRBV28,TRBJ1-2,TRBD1,CASSSDRVYGYTF
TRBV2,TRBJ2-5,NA,CASSDTAQETQYF
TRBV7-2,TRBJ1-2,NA,CASSLPTGYGYTF
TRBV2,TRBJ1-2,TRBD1,CASSEPRYARTGEAYGYTF
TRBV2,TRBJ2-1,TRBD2,CATRGLAGTDNEQFF
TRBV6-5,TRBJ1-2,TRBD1,CASSYTGELYGYTF
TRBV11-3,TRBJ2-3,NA,CASSFRGDTDTQYF
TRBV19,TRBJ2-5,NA,CASSMDYIRQETQYF
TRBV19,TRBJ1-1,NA,CASSIWTPNTEAFF
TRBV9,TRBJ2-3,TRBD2,CASSEEGGLGTDTQYF
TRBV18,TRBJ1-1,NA,CASSPIQNTEAFF
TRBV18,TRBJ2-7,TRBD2,CASSPGTSGASYEQYF
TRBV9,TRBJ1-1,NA,CASSVGNILAEAFF
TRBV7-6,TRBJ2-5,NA,CASSLHEETQYF
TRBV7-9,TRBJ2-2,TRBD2,CASSHLAGLNTGELFF
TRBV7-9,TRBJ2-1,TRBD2,CASRRGAASGRREQFF
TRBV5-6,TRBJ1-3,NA,CASSLEGAGFTIYF
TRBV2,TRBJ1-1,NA,CATPTVNTEAFF
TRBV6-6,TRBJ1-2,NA,CASNTEIDNYGYTF
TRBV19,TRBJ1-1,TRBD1,CASSMAGTGGIRRNTEAFF
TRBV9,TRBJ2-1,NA,CASSVRGDFYNEQFF
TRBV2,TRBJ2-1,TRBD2,CASFLDGTSGEQFF
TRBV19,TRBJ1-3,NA,CASSGGPGNTIYF
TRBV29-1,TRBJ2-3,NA,CSVEVGAADTQYF
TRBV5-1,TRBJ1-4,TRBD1,CASSSNSGTGGEKLFF
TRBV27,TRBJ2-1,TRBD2,CASSQGLAGYNEQFF
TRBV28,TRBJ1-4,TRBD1,CASNNYDNRDRLGLGGEKLFF
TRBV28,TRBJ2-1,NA,CASRGEGLGSYNEQFF
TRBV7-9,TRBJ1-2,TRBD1,CASSETGTGEPANYGYTF
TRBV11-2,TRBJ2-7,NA,CASSPTQGPSSYEQYF